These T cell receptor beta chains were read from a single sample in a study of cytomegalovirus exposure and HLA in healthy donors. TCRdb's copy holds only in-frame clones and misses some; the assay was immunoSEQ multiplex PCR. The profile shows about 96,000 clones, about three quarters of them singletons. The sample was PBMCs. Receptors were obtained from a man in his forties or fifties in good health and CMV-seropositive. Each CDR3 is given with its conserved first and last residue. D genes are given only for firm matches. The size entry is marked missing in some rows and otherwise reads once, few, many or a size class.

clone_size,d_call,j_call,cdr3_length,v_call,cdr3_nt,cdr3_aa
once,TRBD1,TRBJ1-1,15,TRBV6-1,TGTGCCAGCATCCCCGGGACAGCCCCGCGGACTGAAGCTTTCTTT,CASIPGTAPRTEAFF
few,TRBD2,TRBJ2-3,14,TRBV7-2,TGTGCCAGCAGCTTCCCCAGCGGGGATAATACGCAGTATTTT,CASSFPSGDNTQYF
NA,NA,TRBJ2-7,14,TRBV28,TGTGCCAGCAGTTTATGGAATTCGGGGTGCGAGCAGTACTTC,CASSLWNSGCEQYF
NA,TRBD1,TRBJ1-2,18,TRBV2,TGTGCCAGCAGTGGACGACCGGGACAGGGGGCAATATCGTTCGGCTACACCTTC,CASSGRPGQGAISFGYTF
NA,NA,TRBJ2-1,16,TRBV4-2,TGTGCCAGCAGCCAAGATTTTGAGGTGAGATACAATGAGCAGTTCTTC,CASSQDFEVRYNEQFF
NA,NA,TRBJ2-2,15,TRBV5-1,TGCGCCAGCAGCTTGAACAGGGAAGCGACCGGGGAGCTGTTTTTT,CASSLNREATGELFF
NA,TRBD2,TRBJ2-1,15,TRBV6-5,TGTGCCAGCAGCTTGGGACTAGCGGGGTACAATGAGCAGTTCTTC,CASSLGLAGYNEQFF
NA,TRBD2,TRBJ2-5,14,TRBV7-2,TGTGCCAGCAGCCGTGAGCGGGGGCGGGAGACCCAGTACTTC,CASSRERGRETQYF
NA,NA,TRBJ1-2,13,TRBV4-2,TGTGCCAGCAGCCAAGCACCCGGGGGGGGCTACACCTTC,CASSQAPGGGYTF
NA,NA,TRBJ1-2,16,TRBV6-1,TGTGCCAGCAGTGGCCTCACGGGGGGGATCAACTATGGCTACACCTTC,CASSGLTGGINYGYTF